This T cell receptor (beta chain) is from a study of control samples from healthy donors and cancer patients. Germline lookup yields CDR1 SNHLY and CDR2 FYNNEI. Trimming cost V 4 bases and J 7 bases, with 19 bases left between them. The CDR3 has 16 residues. Measured with immunoSEQ multiplex PCR; TCRdb has only the in-frame clones, and not every one. The sample holds about 120,000 clones, 80% to 90% seen once. The sequence was collected from a man in his fifties in good health. The sequenced sample consisted of blood. This sequence joins TRBV2 and TRBJ1-4, with D perhaps TRBD1 (6 bases). Here the CDR3 reads CASSVLTRGDGEKLFF. CDR3 nucleotide sequence: TGTGCCAGCAGTGTACTCACAAGGGGGGACGGTGAAAAACTGTTTTTT. The full variable domain, in which reference TRBV2 and TRBJ1-4 provide the parts outside the CDR3, is EPEVTQTPSHQVTQMGQEVILRCVPISNHLYFYWYRQILGQKVEFLVSFYNNEISEKSEIFDDQFSVERPDGSNFTLKIRSTKLEDSAMYFCASSVLTRGDGEKLFFGSGTQLSVL.